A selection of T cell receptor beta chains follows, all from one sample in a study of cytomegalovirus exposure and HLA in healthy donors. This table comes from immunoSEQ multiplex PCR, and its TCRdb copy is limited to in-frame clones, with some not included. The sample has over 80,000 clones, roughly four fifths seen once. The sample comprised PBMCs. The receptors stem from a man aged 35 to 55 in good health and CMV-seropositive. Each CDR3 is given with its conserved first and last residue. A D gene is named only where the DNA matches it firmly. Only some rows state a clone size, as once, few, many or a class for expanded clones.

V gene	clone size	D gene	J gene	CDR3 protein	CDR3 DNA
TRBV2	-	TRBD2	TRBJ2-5	CASRSGGPQEAQYF	TGTGCCAGCAGGAGCGGGGGCCCCCAAGAGGCCCAGTACTTC
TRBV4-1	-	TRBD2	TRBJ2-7	CASSQGSGGPYEQYF	TGCGCCAGCAGCCAGGGAAGCGGGGGACCCTACGAGCAGTACTTC
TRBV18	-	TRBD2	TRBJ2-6	CASSPKTSGRSGANVLTF	TGTGCCAGCTCACCAAAGACTAGCGGGAGGTCTGGGGCCAACGTCCTGACTTTC
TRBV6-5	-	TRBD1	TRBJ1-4	CASSRTGLNEKLFF	TGTGCCAGCAGTCGGACAGGGCTTAATGAAAAACTGTTTTTT
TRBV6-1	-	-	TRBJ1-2	CASSESTGGYTF	TGTGCCAGCAGTGAATCTACGGGTGGCTACACCTTC
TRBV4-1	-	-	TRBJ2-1	CASSQDWLARPYNEQFF	TGCGCCAGCAGCCAAGATTGGCTAGCGAGACCCTACAATGAGCAGTTCTTC
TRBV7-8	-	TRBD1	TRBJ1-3	CASSLLGQGTGNTIYF	TGTGCCAGCAGCTTACTGGGACAGGGAACTGGAAACACCATATATTTT
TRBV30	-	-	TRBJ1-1	CAWSVRGGWAEAFF	TGTGCCTGGAGTGTAAGGGGGGGATGGGCTGAAGCTTTCTTT
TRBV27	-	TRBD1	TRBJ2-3	CASRLTGGGTDTQYF	TGTGCCAGCAGGCTGACAGGGGGTGGCACAGATACGCAGTATTTT
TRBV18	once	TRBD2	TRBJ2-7	CASSSGLADTYEQYF	TGTGCCAGCTCCTCCGGGCTAGCGGACACCTACGAGCAGTACTTC
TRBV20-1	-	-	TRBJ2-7	CSAIRQEQQYF	TGCAGTGCTATTCGACAGGAGCAGCAGTACTTC
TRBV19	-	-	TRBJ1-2	CASSIDSQDYGYTF	TGTGCCAGTAGTATAGACTCCCAGGACTATGGCTACACCTTC
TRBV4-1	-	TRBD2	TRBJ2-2	CASGPGLAGSGELFF	TGCGCCAGCGGTCCGGGACTAGCGGGATCCGGGGAGCTGTTTTTT
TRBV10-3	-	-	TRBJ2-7	CAISMDSRSSYEQYF	TGTGCCATCAGTATGGACAGCCGCAGCTCCTACGAGCAGTACTTC
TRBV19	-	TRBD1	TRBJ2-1	CASSMRTGDEQFF	TGTGCCAGTAGTATGCGGACAGGGGATGAGCAGTTCTTC
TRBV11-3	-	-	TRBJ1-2	CASSSQSGGRNGYTF	TGTGCCAGCAGCTCCCAGAGCGGGGGTAGGAACGGCTACACCTTC